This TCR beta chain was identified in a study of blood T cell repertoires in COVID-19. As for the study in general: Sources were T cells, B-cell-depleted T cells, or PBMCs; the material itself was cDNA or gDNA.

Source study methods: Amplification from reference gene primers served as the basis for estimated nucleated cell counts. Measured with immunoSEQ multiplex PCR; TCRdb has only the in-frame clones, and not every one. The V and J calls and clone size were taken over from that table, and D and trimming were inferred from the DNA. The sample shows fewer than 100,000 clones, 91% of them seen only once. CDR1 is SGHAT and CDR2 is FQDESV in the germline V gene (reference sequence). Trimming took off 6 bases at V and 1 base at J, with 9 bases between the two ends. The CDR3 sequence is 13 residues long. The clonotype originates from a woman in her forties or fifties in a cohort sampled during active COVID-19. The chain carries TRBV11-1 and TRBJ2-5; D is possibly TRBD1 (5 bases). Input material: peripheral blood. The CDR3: CASRSDIQETQYF. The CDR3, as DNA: TGTGCCAGCAGATCGGACATCCAAGAGACCCAGTACTTC.